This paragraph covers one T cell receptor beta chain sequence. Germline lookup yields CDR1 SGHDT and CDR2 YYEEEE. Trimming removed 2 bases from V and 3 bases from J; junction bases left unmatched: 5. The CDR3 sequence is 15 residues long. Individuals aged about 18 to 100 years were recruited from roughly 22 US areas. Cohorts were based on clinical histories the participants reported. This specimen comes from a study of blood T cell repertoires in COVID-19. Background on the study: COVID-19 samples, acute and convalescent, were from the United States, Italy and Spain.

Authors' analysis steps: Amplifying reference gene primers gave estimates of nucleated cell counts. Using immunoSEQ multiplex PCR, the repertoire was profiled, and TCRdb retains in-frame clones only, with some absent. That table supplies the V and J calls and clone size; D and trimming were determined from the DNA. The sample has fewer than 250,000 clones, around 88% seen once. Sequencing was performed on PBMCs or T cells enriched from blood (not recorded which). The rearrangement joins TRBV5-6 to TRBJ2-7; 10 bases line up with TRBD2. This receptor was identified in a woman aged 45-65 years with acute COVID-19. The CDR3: CASSFIAGGFYEQYF. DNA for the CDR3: TGTGCCAGCAGCTTTATAGCGGGAGGCTTCTACGAGCAGTACTTC.